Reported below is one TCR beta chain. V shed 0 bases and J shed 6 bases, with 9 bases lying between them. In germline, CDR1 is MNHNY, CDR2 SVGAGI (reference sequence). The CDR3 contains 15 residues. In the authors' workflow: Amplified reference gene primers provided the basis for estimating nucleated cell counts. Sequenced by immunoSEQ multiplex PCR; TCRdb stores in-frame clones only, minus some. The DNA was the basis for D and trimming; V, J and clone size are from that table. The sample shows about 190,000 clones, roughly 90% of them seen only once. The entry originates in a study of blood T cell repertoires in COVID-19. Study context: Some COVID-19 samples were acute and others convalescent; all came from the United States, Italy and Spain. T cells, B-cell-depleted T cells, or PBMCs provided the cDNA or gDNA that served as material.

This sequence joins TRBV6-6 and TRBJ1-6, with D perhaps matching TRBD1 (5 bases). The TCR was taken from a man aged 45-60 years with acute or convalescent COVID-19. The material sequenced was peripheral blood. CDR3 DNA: TGTGCCAGCAGTTACTCGGGGGGTCCTAATTCACCCCTCCACTTT. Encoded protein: CASSYSGGPNSPLHF.